The 25 T cell receptor beta chains listed next were all sequenced from one sample in a study of blood T cell repertoires in COVID-19. Libraries were prepared by immunoSEQ multiplex PCR; TCRdb keeps only in-frame clonotypes and omits some of them. The sample yields about 180,000 clones, around 85% seen once. Input material: PBMCs or T cells enriched from blood (not recorded which). Receptor source: a man aged 35 to 55 who had recovered from COVID-19.

The chain couples TRBV27 to TRBJ1-3; D unresolved. The CDR3 has 15 residues. V was pared by 10 bases and J by 1 base, with 17 bases between. Germline V gene lookup returns CDR1 MNHEY and CDR2 SMNVEV (reference sequence). CDR3 DNA: TGTGCCACCCCGAGGCGGGGAGGGTCTGGAAACACCATATATTTT. Protein product: CATPRRGGSGNTIYF.

The chain has TRBV5-1 and TRBJ2-2, with TRBD1 identical over 8 bases. J gave up 6 bases and V 4 bases, and 11 bases lay outside the gene matches. The CDR3 length is 16 residues. Germline CDR1 SGHRS, CDR2 YFSETQ. This chain's CDR3 is CASSPRTGSRAGELFF. CDR3 DNA: TGCGCCAGCAGCCCCCGGACAGGGTCTAGGGCCGGGGAGCTGTTTTTT.

This clone has only one observation. In DNA, the CDR3 is TGTGCCAGCAGCCGACTAGCGGGGAACACCGGGGAGCTGTTTTTT. Amino acids: CASSRLAGNTGELFF. The chain combines TRBV3-1 (or the pseudogene TRBV3-2) with TRBJ2-2, with 10 bases fitting TRBD2. Germline V CDR1 and CDR2: LGHDT, YNNKEL (reference sequence). After removal of 4 bases from V and 1 base from J, the junction contained 0 bases not matched to a gene. This CDR3 is built from 15 residues.

The gene calls are TRBV29-1 and TRBJ2-5; 7 bases map to TRBD2. The germline gives CDR1 SQVTM, CDR2 ANQGSEA. Trimming took 6 bases from V and 2 from J; bases not matched to a gene: 12. The CDR3 has 15 amino acids. Here the CDR3 reads CSVPTWLADQETQYF. DNA of the CDR3: TGCAGCGTACCGACGTGGCTAGCGGATCAAGAGACCCAGTACTTC.

The chain has TRBV30 and TRBJ1-5; D is possibly TRBD1 (5 bases). This CDR3 spans 13 amino acids. Germline V gene sequence: CDR1 GTSNPN, CDR2 SVGIG (reference sequence). The V end was cut by 2 bases, the J end by 2 bases, with 7 bases between. In nucleotides, the CDR3 is TGTGCCTGGAGTAAACAGGGCAATCAGCCCCAGCATTTT. Protein: CAWSKQGNQPQHF.

The chain has TRBV10-1 and TRBJ1-5; TRBD1 might be the D (6 bases). The CDR3 loop spans 15 amino acids. The V end was cut by 6 bases, the J end by 0 bases, with 12 bases between. Per the germline V gene, CDR1 is WNHNN and CDR2 is SYGVQD (reference sequence). The CDR3 reads CASRGTGYSNQPQHF. CDR3 DNA: TGCGCCAGCAGGGGCACAGGGTATAGCAATCAGCCCCAGCATTTT.

The chain recombines TRBV30 with TRBJ2-1; D perhaps matches TRBD2 (6 bases). The CDR3 is 12 amino acids. Germline V lookup: CDR1 GTSNPN, CDR2 SVGIG (reference sequence). Trimming shortened V by 8 bases and J by 1 base, and 9 bases separated the two germline ends. The CDR3 sequence: CAVGGSYNEQFF. The CDR3 bases are TGTGCCGTGGGGGGATCCTACAATGAGCAGTTCTTC.

Regarding this clone: This specimen includes other DNA sequences encoding the same CDR3. The chain uses TRBV7-8 and TRBJ1-1, with D perhaps TRBD1 (6 bases). V lost 3 bases to trimming and J lost 0 bases, with 11 bases between them. Germline CDR1 SGHVS, CDR2 FQNEAQ. This CDR3 has 15 residues. The CDR3 DNA sequence: TGTGCCAGCAGCTTTCAGGGGTCGATGAACACTGAAGCTTTCTTT. Translation gives CASSFQGSMNTEAFF.

This chain links TRBV3-1 (or the pseudogene TRBV3-2) with TRBJ2-2; D is perhaps TRBD2 (5 bases). V was shortened by 0 bases and J by 2 bases, with 7 bases between the two germline ends. The CDR3 has 15 amino acids. Germline V gene data show CDR1 as LGHDT and CDR2 as YNNKEL (reference sequence). The CDR3 nucleotides are TGTGCCAGCAGCCAAGATACTAGAAACACCGGGGAGCTGTTTTTT. As protein: CASSQDTRNTGELFF.

This sequence joins TRBV5-1 and TRBJ2-5, with D possibly being TRBD2 (5 bases). The germline V and J ends were trimmed by 4 bases and 4 bases, with 17 bases remaining between them. Per the germline V gene, CDR1 is SGHRS and CDR2 is YFSETQ. The CDR3 spans 15 residues. CDR3 DNA: TGCGCCAGCAGCCCGGGTAGCGTGAACGGAGAGACCCAGTACTTC. Its translation is CASSPGSVNGETQYF.

The rearrangement joins TRBV27 to TRBJ1-2; TRBD1 aligns across 7 bases. Germline CDR1 MNHEY, CDR2 SMNVEV (reference sequence). This CDR3 contains 15 residues. With V trimmed by 5 bases and J by 4 bases, 10 bases remained unmatched. The CDR3 sequence: CASSPAGTVLYGYTF. CDR3 nucleotide sequence: TGTGCCAGCAGTCCAGCCGGGACAGTCCTCTATGGCTACACCTTC.

The chain links TRBV7-6 to TRBJ1-2, with TRBD1 identical over 8 bases. CDR3 length: 14 amino acids. The V and J ends lost 5 bases and 3 bases, in that order; junction bases with no gene match: 5. CDR1 SGHVS and CDR2 FNYEAQ come from the germline V gene. The CDR3, as DNA: TGTGCCAGCAGCCCATTGACAGGGGACTATGGCTACACCTTC. It is translated as CASSPLTGDYGYTF.

The chain uses TRBV6-5 and TRBJ2-5; tentative D call: TRBD2 (5 bases). V was pared by 6 bases and J by 3 bases, with 11 bases between. Germline V gene lookup returns CDR1 MNHEY and CDR2 SVGAGI. The CDR3 contains 13 residues. The CDR3 protein is CASRLDWEETQYF. CDR3 coding DNA: TGTGCCAGCAGGTTGGACTGGGAAGAGACCCAGTACTTC.

The rearrangement joins TRBV6-5 to TRBJ1-1, with TRBD1 identical over 9 bases. Germline values: CDR1 MNHEY, CDR2 SVGAGI. CDR3 length: 14 amino acids. Trimming at V came to 6 bases and at J to 2 bases, leaving 4 bases not matched to a gene. The CDR3 nucleotides are TGTGCCAGCAGGATGGACAGGGGAAACACTGAAGCTTTCTTT. Protein sequence: CASRMDRGNTEAFF.

The rearrangement uses TRBV12-3 or TRBV12-4 and TRBJ2-7, with a possible D match to TRBD1 (5 bases). There are 13 residues in the CDR3. Trimming cost V 3 bases and J 4 bases, with 10 bases left between them. CDR3 residues: CASSLVRGYEQYF. CDR3 nucleotides: TGTGCCAGCAGTTTGGTTAGGGGATACGAGCAGTACTTC.

The rearrangement links TRBV9 to TRBJ2-5; D possibly corresponds to TRBD1 (6 bases). CDR1 and CDR2 (germline): SGDLS, YYNGEE. The V end was cut by 3 bases, the J end by 5 bases, with 17 bases between. The CDR3 loop spans 15 amino acids. CDR3 in amino acids: CASSARTGHTETQYF. The DNA for the CDR3 is TGTGCCAGCAGCGCCAGAACAGGGCATACCGAGACCCAGTACTTC.

The genes are TRBV6-5 and TRBJ2-1; 11 bases agree with TRBD2. The V gene end was trimmed by 11 bases and the J gene end by 7 bases; junction bases not matched to a gene: 13. Per the germline V gene, CDR1 is MNHEY and CDR2 is SVGAGI. CDR3 length: 15 amino acids. DNA of the CDR3: TGTGCCGGAGGACAACCGGGACTAGCGGATAATGAGCAGTTCTTC. Translation gives CAGGQPGLADNEQFF.

This chain connects TRBV25-1 to TRBJ2-5; the D gene is possibly TRBD1 (6 bases). V lost 3 bases and J lost 6, with 20 bases in between. There are 16 residues in the CDR3. In germline, CDR1 is MGHDK, CDR2 SYGVNS. CDR3 nucleotides: TGTGCCAGCAGTGACTCTCATCAGGGGTTACAGAAGACCCAGTACTTC. Residues: CASSDSHQGLQKTQYF.

This chain links TRBV30 with TRBJ2-7, with D unresolved. The CDR3 sequence is 14 residues long. Germline V gene data show CDR1 as GTSNPN and CDR2 as SVGIG (reference sequence). Between the trimmed V and J ends, which lost 5 bases and 1 base, there was a span of 15 bases. CDR3 DNA sequence: TGTGCCTGGGAACAGCTATACAAATCCTACGAGCAGTACTTC. It encodes CAWEQLYKSYEQYF.

J is TRBJ2-2 and V is TRBV27; TRBD2 matches at 7 bases. V trimming: 5 bases; J trimming: 2 bases; junction bases outside the gene matches: 5. Germline lookup yields CDR1 MNHEY and CDR2 SMNVEV (reference sequence). CDR3 size: 15 residues. Written as DNA, the CDR3 is TGTGCCAGCAGTCCGGGGGGACTCAACACCGGGGAGCTGTTTTTT. It encodes CASSPGGLNTGELFF.

This clone has only a few counts. J is TRBJ1-2 and V is TRBV29-1; the D is unclear. The CDR3 contains 12 residues. Trimming removed 4 bases at V and 1 base at J, with 7 bases between. Germline V CDR1 and CDR2: SQVTM, ANQGSEA. The CDR3 nucleotides read TGCAGCGTTGGAGGGTTTAACTATGGCTACACCTTC. This translates into CSVGGFNYGYTF.

This chain connects TRBV27 to TRBJ1-2; the match to TRBD1 covers 8 bases. The germline gives CDR1 MNHEY, CDR2 SMNVEV (reference sequence). V trimming: 4 bases; J trimming: 3 bases; junction bases outside the gene matches: 10. The CDR3 runs to 16 residues. CDR3 sequence reads: CASSYHYRGTDYGYTF. The CDR3, as DNA: TGTGCCAGCAGTTATCACTACAGGGGGACCGACTATGGCTACACCTTC.

The J gene is TRBJ2-7, the V gene TRBV10-1; tentatively, D is TRBD2 (5 bases). V lost 0 bases and J lost 3, with 6 bases in between. Germline-derived CDR1 and CDR2 are WNHNN and SYGVQD (reference sequence). This CDR3 spans 13 amino acids. DNA of the CDR3: TGCGCCAGCAGTGAGTCCGGACTCTACGAGCAGTACTTC. Its translation: CASSESGLYEQYF.

The rearrangement links TRBV19 to TRBJ1-1, with 7 bases matching TRBD1. Germline trimming cut 5 bases from V and 7 bases from J; bases unmatched to any gene: 4. This CDR3 has 12 residues. CDR1 and CDR2 (germline): LNHDA, SQIVND (reference sequence). The CDR3 protein is CASSLGQIEAFF. CDR3 nucleotides: TGTGCCAGTAGTTTGGGACAGATTGAAGCTTTCTTT.

The rearrangement uses TRBV7-8 and TRBJ2-1, with 7 nucleotides matching TRBD2. This CDR3 spans 14 amino acids. J lost 7 bases, V lost 4 bases, and 7 bases had no gene match. The germline V gene encodes CDR1 SGHVS and CDR2 FQNEAQ. The CDR3 protein is CASSSFAGDNEQFF. The DNA of the CDR3 is TGTGCCAGCAGCTCCTTCGCGGGAGATAATGAGCAGTTCTTC.